This paragraph covers one TCR beta chain sequence. The data belong to a study of blood T cell repertoires in COVID-19. Study context: Samples of COVID-19 (acute and convalescent) were obtained from the United States, Italy and Spain.

Clones were read by immunoSEQ multiplex PCR, and TCRdb kept only the in-frame ones, dropping some. The sample carries some 130,000 clones, about 86% recorded once. The CDR3 consists of 16 residues. Trimming took 3 bases from V and 0 from J, leaving 12 bases between them. Sequencing used peripheral blood. This chain connects TRBV23-1 to TRBJ1-5, with D unresolved. TRBV23-1 is marked as an open reading frame, function uncertain. The sequence was obtained from a woman in her 50s with acute or convalescent COVID-19. CDR3 sequence reads: CASSQRVNYSNQPQHF. For the CDR3, the DNA is TGCGCCAGCAGTCAGCGAGTGAATTATAGCAATCAGCCCCAGCATTTT.